This TCR beta chain was recovered during a study of T cell responses to AZD1222 COVID-19 vaccine. Germline loops: CDR1 LNHDA, CDR2 SQIVND (reference sequence). Deletions cut 7 bases from V and 1 base from J, with 17 bases between. CDR3 length equals 16 residues. Generated by immunoSEQ multiplex PCR, the TCRdb table keeps only in-frame clones and is missing some. Altogether over 85,000 clones are present, roughly 84% being singletons, with the ten largest covering approximately 15%. This TCR derives from an adult in good health. The specimen comprised peripheral blood, sampled on day 0 of AZD1222 vaccination. V is TRBV19 and J is TRBJ1-5; D gene ambiguous. This CDR3 reads CASTPVGGVSNQPQHF. As DNA, the CDR3 is TGTGCCAGTACGCCAGTAGGCGGGGTGAGCAATCAGCCCCAGCATTTT.